This passage covers 13 T cell receptor beta chains from one sample sequenced in a study of blood T cell repertoires in COVID-19. Clones were sequenced by immunoSEQ multiplex PCR, and TCRdb holds only the in-frame ones, with some missing. The sample carries a few hundred thousand clones, around 84% recorded once. What was sequenced was peripheral blood. The receptors come from a woman between 18 and 29 years old with acute or convalescent COVID-19.

This clone is a singleton in its sample. The chain has TRBV30 and TRBJ2-5; tentatively, D is TRBD2 (6 bases). The ends were cut back, 0 bases at V and 6 bases at J, with 14 bases in the middle. The germline V gene encodes CDR1 GTSNPN and CDR2 SVGIG (reference sequence). The CDR3 extends over 14 amino acids. The CDR3 here is CAWSVLAGRKTQYF. The DNA for the CDR3 is TGTGCCTGGAGTGTCCTGGCAGGGAGGAAGACCCAGTACTTC.

The rearrangement uses TRBV5-5 and TRBJ1-2; D is undetermined. The CDR3 contains 15 residues. Germline V gene data show CDR1 as SGHKS and CDR2 as YYEKEE (reference sequence). V lost 3 bases and J lost 5, with 17 bases in between. The CDR3 loop is CASSYRWERAYGYTF. Written as DNA, the CDR3 is TGTGCCAGCAGCTACCGGTGGGAGAGGGCTTATGGCTACACCTTC.

This clone was recorded a few times. The chain combines TRBV12-5 with TRBJ2-7; 11 bases are shared with TRBD2. This CDR3 region has 14 residues. Per germline, CDR1 LGHNT and CDR2 FRNRAP. V trimming: 7 bases; J trimming: 0 bases; junction bases outside the gene matches: 2. CDR3 region: CASATSGSSYEQYF. In nucleotides, the CDR3 is TGTGCTAGTGCCACTAGCGGGAGCTCCTACGAGCAGTACTTC.

The chain links TRBV5-1 to TRBJ1-6; 8 nucleotides align to TRBD1. CDR1 and CDR2 (germline): SGHRS, YFSETQ. V lost 0 bases to trimming and J lost 7 bases; unmatched junction nucleotides: 12. This CDR3 is built from 18 residues. The CDR3 region has the DNA TGCGCCAGCAGCTTGGCCGTAGCAGGGACAGGCGCGAATTCACCCCTCCACTTT. It specifies CASSLAVAGTGANSPLHF.

V is TRBV25-1 and J is TRBJ1-6, with 8 bases matching TRBD1. In germline, CDR1 is MGHDK, CDR2 SYGVNS. Trimming took 3 bases from V and 9 from J; bases not matched to a gene: 4. The CDR3 is made up of 14 amino acids. In nucleotides, the CDR3 is TGTGCCAGCAGTGACGGACAGGGCCGTTCACCCCTCCACTTT. It yields the protein CASSDGQGRSPLHF.

The rearrangement uses TRBV11-3 and TRBJ2-2; tentative D call: TRBD2 (5 bases). The CDR3 has 16 residues. The V gene lost 5 bases and the J gene lost 6 bases, with 19 bases spanning the gap. CDR1 is SGHNT, CDR2 YENEEA, per germline. CDR3: CASSPRTDLGAGELFF. The CDR3 DNA sequence: TGTGCCAGCAGCCCTAGGACGGACTTAGGAGCCGGGGAGCTGTTTTTT.

The chain couples TRBV5-1 to TRBJ2-7; tentative D call: TRBD1 (6 bases). CDR3 length: 15 residues. The germline gives CDR1 SGHRS, CDR2 YFSETQ. The V end lost 2 bases, the J end lost 0 bases, and 12 bases lay between the germline ends. The CDR3 DNA is TGCGCCAGCAGCTTCCTGTGGGACAACTCCTACGAGCAGTACTTC. Protein product: CASSFLWDNSYEQYF. Filled out from reference TRBV5-1 and TRBJ2-7, the complete variable domain reads KAGVTQTPRYLIKTRGQQVTLSCSPISGHRSVSWYQQTPGQGLQFLFEYFSETQRNKGNFPGRFSGRQFSNSRSEMNVSTLELGDSALYLCASSFLWDNSYEQYFGPGTRLTVT.

In its sample, this clone was seen once. This chain joins TRBV6-2 or TRBV6-3 and TRBJ2-3; 7 bases fit TRBD2. The CDR3 extends over 16 amino acids. J gave up 4 bases and V 4 bases, and 11 bases lay outside the gene matches. In germline, CDR1 is MNHEY, CDR2 SVGEGT. The CDR3 region has the DNA TGTGCCAGCAGTTGGGACTTCGGGAGGCGATCAGATACGCAGTATTTT. This codes for CASSWDFGRRSDTQYF.

This rearrangement joins TRBV3-1 (or the pseudogene TRBV3-2) to TRBJ1-2, with D tentatively TRBD1 (6 bases). This CDR3 is 13 amino acids long. CDR1 is LGHDT, CDR2 YNNKEL, per germline (reference sequence). With 6 bases removed from V and 4 bases from J, the gap between germline ends came to 12 bases. The CDR3 region has the DNA TGTGCCAGCAGGCCGACAGGCCTCTATGGCTACACCTTC. Encoded protein: CASRPTGLYGYTF.

The genes are TRBV25-1 and TRBJ2-7, with 8 bases lining up with TRBD2. The CDR3 extends over 17 amino acids. Germline V lookup: CDR1 MGHDK, CDR2 SYGVNS. Losses at the gene ends were 3 bases for V and 4 bases for J; bases not matched to a gene: 14. CDR3 nucleotides: TGTGCCAGCAGTGAGGGGCCAAGCGGGCTAGCGGGTTACGAGCAGTACTTC. It codes for CASSEGPSGLAGYEQYF.

J is TRBJ2-1 and V is TRBV19, with TRBD2 matching 11 bases. Trimming took 4 bases from V and 4 from J; bases not matched to a gene: 6. This CDR3 contains 16 residues. The V gene's germline CDR1 is LNHDA and CDR2 SQIVND (reference sequence). CDR3 loop: CASSTQTSGSYNEQFF. The CDR3 DNA follows: TGTGCCAGTAGTACACAAACTAGCGGGAGTTACAATGAGCAGTTCTTC.

The genes are TRBV6-5 and TRBJ2-7, with TRBD1 identical over 10 bases. CDR1 and CDR2 (germline): MNHEY, SVGAGI. CDR3 length equals 14 residues. V trimming: 0 bases; J trimming: 5 bases; junction bases outside the gene matches: 1. The CDR3 reads CASSYSGTGDEQYF. The CDR3 DNA is TGTGCCAGCAGTTACTCAGGGACAGGGGACGAGCAGTACTTC.

This chain links TRBV5-6 with TRBJ2-7; 9 bases map to TRBD2. The CDR3 is made up of 15 amino acids. V lost 3 bases, J lost 2 bases, and 6 bases stayed unmatched. Looked up from germline, CDR1 is SGHDT and CDR2 is YYEEEE. CDR3 amino acids: CASSSRGTSTYEQYF. In DNA, the CDR3 is TGTGCCAGCAGCTCTCGCGGGACTAGCACCTACGAGCAGTACTTC.